Below are 23 T cell receptor beta chains sequenced from a single sample in a study of blood T cell repertoires in COVID-19. TCRdb's copy holds only in-frame clones and misses some; the assay was immunoSEQ multiplex PCR. The repertoire holds about 42,000 clones, with more than 75% as singletons. Sequenced: peripheral blood. These receptors were taken from a man in his 70s with active or convalescent COVID-19.

The rearrangement joins TRBV7-3 to TRBJ2-7, with 7 positions matching TRBD1. CDR1 and CDR2 from the germline V gene are SGHTA and FQGTGA. Germline trimming cut 2 bases from V and 3 bases from J; bases unmatched to any gene: 4. This CDR3 region has 14 residues. CDR3 in amino acids: CASSLGRQGYEQYF. The CDR3, as DNA: TGTGCCAGCAGCTTAGGGAGACAGGGCTACGAGCAGTACTTC.

The CDR3 DNA follows: TGCGCCAGCAGCCAACTGACACCGAACACCGGGGAGCTGTTTTTT. Amino acids: CASSQLTPNTGELFF. V gene TRBV5-1 combines with J gene TRBJ2-2; D remains ambiguous. Germline V gene data show CDR1 as SGHRS and CDR2 as YFSETQ. The V end lost 4 bases, the J end lost 0 bases, and 10 bases lay between the germline ends. CDR3 length: 15 amino acids.

The chain carries TRBV30 and TRBJ1-1, with D maybe TRBD1 (6 bases). The CDR3 runs to 13 residues. Trimming removed 5 bases from V and 3 bases from J, with 13 bases in between. Germline V gives CDR1 GTSNPN, CDR2 SVGIG (reference sequence). CDR3 loop: CAWQTGGYTEAFF. As DNA, the CDR3 is TGTGCCTGGCAGACGGGGGGCTACACTGAAGCTTTCTTT.

This CDR3 reads CASSQDFRASGGKSEQFF. The CDR3 DNA is TGTGCCAGCAGCCAAGATTTTCGAGCTAGCGGGGGAAAGAGTGAGCAGTTCTTC. This rearrangement joins TRBV4-2 to TRBJ2-1, with 10 bases lining up with TRBD2. The CDR3 extends over 18 amino acids. The J segment lost 9 bases and the V segment lost 0 bases, leaving 14 bases of the junction unmatched. CDR1 LGHNA and CDR2 YNFKEQ come from the germline V gene.

The chain uses TRBV6-4 and TRBJ1-1; unclear D gene. Germline-derived CDR1 and CDR2 are MRHNA and SNTAGT. The CDR3 is 11 residues long. V was trimmed by 6 bases and J by 5 bases, leaving 7 bases between them. CDR3 region: CASRRATEAFF. As DNA, the CDR3 is TGTGCCAGCAGGCGGGCTACTGAAGCTTTCTTT.

This rearrangement joins TRBV5-4 to TRBJ2-3; possibly TRBD1 for D (5 bases). Germline lookup yields CDR1 SGHNT and CDR2 YYREEE (reference sequence). Trimming took off 0 bases at V and 2 bases at J, with 10 bases between the two ends. This CDR3 contains 15 residues. CDR3 DNA sequence: TGTGCCAGCAGCTTGGCCGACAGCCTCACAGATACGCAGTATTTT. It codes for CASSLADSLTDTQYF. Supplemented by reference TRBV5-4 and TRBJ2-3, the full variable domain reads ETGVTQSPTHLIKTRGQQVTLRCSSQSGHNTVSWYQQALGQGPQFIFQYYREEENGRGNFPPRFSGLQFPNYSSELNVNALELDDSALYLCASSLADSLTDTQYFGPGTRLTVL.

The V gene is TRBV2, the J gene TRBJ2-1; the D gene is possibly TRBD2 (6 bases). This CDR3 has 13 residues. Trimming pared 4 bases from V and 4 bases from J, leaving 8 bases between. Germline CDR1 reads SNHLY; CDR2 reads FYNNEI. The CDR3 sequence is CASSGGLYNEQFF. CDR3 nucleotides: TGTGCCAGCAGTGGGGGACTTTACAATGAGCAGTTCTTC.

This chain uses TRBV10-3 with TRBJ2-7; 10 nucleotides line up with TRBD2. The V gene's germline CDR1 is ENHRY and CDR2 SYGVKD. V gave up 5 bases and J gave up 5 bases; unmatched junction bases: 6. The CDR3 loop spans 14 amino acids. The CDR3 protein is CAISLQSGGDEQYF. The CDR3 DNA follows: TGTGCCATCAGTCTTCAAAGCGGGGGGGACGAGCAGTACTTC.

J is TRBJ2-3 and V is TRBV7-6; 9 bases are a match to TRBD2. The ends lost 3 bases at V and 2 bases at J; junction bases unmatched: 3. Germline V gives CDR1 SGHVS, CDR2 FNYEAQ. This CDR3 contains 15 residues. The CDR3: CASSFSGGYTDTQYF. CDR3 in DNA: TGTGCCAGCAGCTTCAGCGGGGGGTACACAGATACGCAGTATTTT.

The gene calls are TRBV5-1 and TRBJ2-1, with D possibly being TRBD1 (7 bases). This CDR3 is 14 amino acids long. In germline, CDR1 is SGHRS, CDR2 YFSETQ. V gave up 2 bases and J gave up 4 bases, with 10 bases separating them. The CDR3 nucleotides read TGCGCCAGCAGCTTCCAGGGGGGTTACAATGAGCAGTTCTTC. Its protein product is CASSFQGGYNEQFF.

The chain is built from TRBV6-5 and TRBJ1-1; D is possibly TRBD1 (6 bases). Germline V CDR1 and CDR2: MNHEY, SVGAGI. V was cut by 4 bases and J by 0 bases, with 15 bases left in between. The CDR3 length is 16 residues. CDR3 protein: CASSSLGGQMNTEAFF. CDR3 in DNA: TGTGCCAGCAGTTCGCTCGGGGGGCAAATGAACACTGAAGCTTTCTTT.

The chain has TRBV28 and TRBJ1-1; unclear D gene. Trimming took off 6 bases at V and 13 bases at J, with 24 bases between the two ends. Germline CDR1 and CDR2: MDHEN and SYDVKM. The CDR3 covers 14 residues. The CDR3 region has the DNA TGTGCCAGCAGCTTCGAAAGGAGTCCGGTCTTTGGTTTCTTT. Amino acids: CASSFERSPVFGFF.

V usage is TRBV6-5 and J usage is TRBJ2-2, with D possibly TRBD2 on 6 matching bases. Per the germline V gene, CDR1 is MNHEY and CDR2 is SVGAGI. V was cut by 6 bases and J by 8 bases, with 13 bases left in between. The CDR3 extends over 13 amino acids. Here the CDR3 DNA reads TGTGCCAGCAGCCCCGGGGGTCTTGGGGAGCTGTTTTTT. Its protein product is CASSPGGLGELFF.

The chain recombines TRBV5-4 with TRBJ1-2; possible D gene TRBD1, 5 bases. The CDR3 is 14 amino acids. V was clipped by 4 bases and J by 8 bases, with 18 bases between them. From germline, CDR1 is SGHNT and CDR2 YYREEE (reference sequence). This CDR3 reads CASSRTGEVRGYTF. CDR3 in DNA: TGTGCCAGCAGCCGCACGGGGGAAGTACGGGGCTACACCTTC.

The chain carries TRBV28 and TRBJ2-5; weak D call: TRBD1 (5 bases). CDR3 size: 16 residues. Germline V gene sequence: CDR1 MDHEN, CDR2 SYDVKM. V dropped 4 bases and J dropped 4 bases, with 19 bases sitting between them. The CDR3 sequence is CASSSLLRERGETQYF. The CDR3 DNA reads as TGTGCCAGCAGTTCCCTCCTCAGGGAAAGAGGAGAGACCCAGTACTTC.

This clone was picked up a small number of times. The rearrangement links TRBV2 to TRBJ1-1, with no clear D. The germline gives CDR1 SNHLY, CDR2 FYNNEI. The CDR3 consists of 14 residues. The V end lost 4 bases, the J end lost 5 bases, and 14 bases lay between the germline ends. The CDR3 spells CASSVNPGTTEAFF. In DNA, the CDR3 is TGTGCCAGCAGTGTAAACCCGGGAACGACTGAAGCTTTCTTT. Full variable domain (rest looked up from reference TRBV2 and TRBJ1-1): EPEVTQTPSHQVTQMGQEVILRCVPISNHLYFYWYRQILGQKVEFLVSFYNNEISEKSEIFDDQFSVERPDGSNFTLKIRSTKLEDSAMYFCASSVNPGTTEAFFGQGTRLTVV.

This chain uses TRBV5-1 with TRBJ1-2, with TRBD1 matching over 7 bases. Germline-derived CDR1 and CDR2 are SGHRS and YFSETQ. The CDR3 has 14 residues. V shed 1 base and J 10 bases; nucleotides not matched to a gene: 10. Here the CDR3 DNA reads TGCGCCAGCAGCTTGATCAGGGGGGAAAATGACTACACCTTC. Its protein product is CASSLIRGENDYTF.

The chain carries TRBV29-1 and TRBJ1-4; 9 positions agree with TRBD1. V was clipped by 7 bases and J by 8 bases; unmatched bases: 8. Germline V CDR1 and CDR2: SQVTM, ANQGSEA. The CDR3 has 13 residues. CDR3: CSGQDRGGEKLFF. The CDR3 DNA reads TGCAGCGGGCAGGACAGGGGCGGCGAAAAACTGTTTTTT.

This clone was counted once. The chain links TRBV9 to TRBJ2-7, with D possibly matching TRBD1 (5 bases). Trimming shortened V by 2 bases and J by 7 bases, and 16 bases separated the two germline ends. Germline CDR1 and CDR2: SGDLS and YYNGEE. The CDR3 is 14 amino acids. CDR3 region: CASSVGDTSGEQYF. The CDR3 coding sequence is TGTGCCAGCAGCGTCGGCGATACCTCAGGGGAGCAGTACTTC.

The rearrangement links TRBV6-5 to TRBJ2-7; perhaps TRBD1 as D (6 bases). Looked up from germline, CDR1 is MNHEY and CDR2 is SVGAGI. CDR3 length: 15 amino acids. Trimming removed 6 bases from V and 1 base from J, with 16 bases in between. CDR3 amino acids: CASRKSAQGSYEQYF. The CDR3 DNA is TGTGCCAGCAGAAAATCCGCCCAGGGGTCCTACGAGCAGTACTTC.

This clone has a single count. The chain recombines TRBV2 with TRBJ1-5; 7 nucleotides line up with TRBD1. CDR1 SNHLY and CDR2 FYNNEI come from the germline V gene. V shed 5 bases, J shed 0 bases, and the junction held 4 bases outside the gene matches. The CDR3 extends over 15 amino acids. CDR3 in DNA: TGTGCCAGCAGTAGGGACAGTGGTAGCAATCAGCCCCAGCATTTT. Translating gives CASSRDSGSNQPQHF.

The V call is TRBV2, the J call TRBJ2-3; no firm D call. The CDR3 extends over 14 amino acids. V was shortened by 1 base and J by 4 bases, with 9 bases between the two germline ends. Germline V gene sequence: CDR1 SNHLY, CDR2 FYNNEI. CDR3 in DNA: TGTGCCAGCAGTGAAGGCAGGTCCTCAGATACGCAGTATTTT. As protein: CASSEGRSSDTQYF.

The V and J genes are TRBV7-9 and TRBJ2-5; 14 nucleotides agree with TRBD2. The CDR3 contains 15 residues. The V gene end was trimmed by 5 bases and the J gene end by 9 bases; junction bases not matched to a gene: 8. CDR1 SEHNR and CDR2 FQNEAQ come from the germline V gene (reference sequence). CDR3 residues: CASSLGTSGGKSQYF. The CDR3 nucleotides read TGTGCCAGCAGCCTTGGGACTAGCGGGGGAAAGTCCCAGTACTTC. The whole variable domain, remainder taken from reference TRBV7-9 and TRBJ2-5, is DTGVSQNPRHKITKRGQNVTFRCDPISEHNRLYWYRQTLGQGPEFLTYFQNEAQLEKSRLLSDRFSAERPKGSFSTLEIQRTEQGDSAMYLCASSLGTSGGKSQYFGPGTRLLVL.